The present T cell receptor beta chain was sequenced within a study of T cells in localized non-small cell lung cancer. Regarding the study as a whole: Uninvolved adjacent lung showed higher T cell clonality than tumor.

This clone was counted once. Its antigen remains unidentified. Generated by immunoSEQ multiplex PCR, the TCRdb table keeps only in-frame clones and is missing some. The sample shows 75,000 to 95,000 clones, 60% to 85% of them seen only once. The sequence derives from a man aged 35 to 70 with stage II squamous cell lung carcinoma. Sequenced material: PBMCs, taken before any cancer treatment.

CDR3 DNA: TGTGCCAGCAGCTTAGACTGGAACCAAGAGACCCAGTACTTC. Encoded protein: CASSLDWNQETQYF. The genes are TRBV7-8 and TRBJ2-5; D is unclear. V was clipped by 1 base and J by 0 bases, with 6 bases between them. This CDR3 region has 14 residues. The germline V gene encodes CDR1 SGHVS and CDR2 FQNEAQ.